Each of the 7 T cell receptor beta chains below was sequenced from the same sample in a study of blood T cell repertoires in COVID-19 (dated by TCRdb to 2019 to 2021). The library came from the immunoSEQ multiplex PCR assay. TCRdb carries this immuneACCESS record with in-frame sequences only. Its versions omit some clonotypes, under half of them owing to an unresolved V gene in the studies checked, with the rest unexplained. The sample data list about 410,000 clones, and 89% of these were observed just once. The top ten hold less than 2% of the sample. Sequences were obtained from peripheral blood. All receptors derive from a woman aged 40 to 55 with COVID-19, enrolled during active disease.

The chain's CDR3 is CASRSGTLINQPQHF. The CDR3 DNA reads as TGTGCCAGCAGGTCCGGGACACTAATCAATCAGCCCCAGCATTTT. This chain links TRBV28 with TRBJ1-5, with D possibly TRBD1 on 6 matching bases. In germline, CDR1 is MDHEN, CDR2 SYDVKM. The CDR3 has 15 amino acids. Trimming pared 6 bases from V and 3 bases from J, leaving 15 bases between.

The rearrangement joins TRBV7-2 to TRBJ2-3, with 7 nucleotides matching TRBD2. The CDR3 spans 15 residues. Germline V CDR1 and CDR2: SGHTA, FQGNSA. The V gene end was trimmed by 1 base and the J gene end by 4 bases; junction bases not matched to a gene: 5. The CDR3: CASSLGRLAADTQYF. Written as DNA, the CDR3 is TGTGCCAGCAGCTTAGGGAGGCTAGCGGCAGATACGCAGTATTTT. Full variable domain (rest looked up from reference TRBV7-2 and TRBJ2-3): GAGVSQSPSNKVTEKGKDVELRCDPISGHTALYWYRQSLGQGLEFLIYFQGNSAPDKSGLPSDRFSAERTGGSVSTLTIQRTQQEDSAVYLCASSLGRLAADTQYFGPGTRLTVL.

The rearrangement joins TRBV27 to TRBJ1-6; no firm D call. The CDR3 is 15 amino acids. Germline lookup yields CDR1 MNHEY and CDR2 SMNVEV (reference sequence). The V end lost 8 bases, the J end lost 0 bases, and 11 bases lay between the germline ends. The CDR3 DNA is TGTGCCAGCCTACAGCTTAGCTCCTATAATTCACCCCTCCACTTT. It encodes CASLQLSSYNSPLHF.

Worth noting for this clone: Other nucleotide sequences in the sample specify the same CDR3. The chain is built from TRBV28 and TRBJ1-5; D may be TRBD1 (5 bases). Per the germline V gene, CDR1 is MDHEN and CDR2 is SYDVKM. The CDR3 sequence is 15 residues long. V lost 5 bases to trimming and J lost 2 bases, with 13 bases between them. The CDR3 is CASSPSGGGNQPQHF. DNA of the CDR3: TGTGCCAGCAGTCCGTCCGGGGGGGGCAATCAGCCCCAGCATTTT.

This chain connects TRBV19 to TRBJ2-6, with 7 positions matching TRBD1. Germline V CDR1 and CDR2: LNHDA, SQIVND (reference sequence). Trimming cost V 10 bases and J 4 bases; bases outside gene matches: 4. This CDR3 contains 13 residues. The chain's CDR3 is CATTGAGANVLTF. Written as DNA, the CDR3 is TGTGCCACTACAGGGGCCGGGGCCAACGTCCTGACTTTC.

CDR3 bases: TGTGCCAGCAGCAGACAGGGCGGTATGGAGACCCAGTACTTC. This gives the protein CASSRQGGMETQYF. The chain carries TRBV7-3 and TRBJ2-5; 7 nucleotides line up with TRBD1. Germline-derived CDR1 and CDR2 are SGHTA and FQGTGA. CDR3 size: 14 residues. The V gene end was trimmed by 5 bases and the J gene end by 5 bases; junction bases not matched to a gene: 8.

V usage is TRBV2 and J usage is TRBJ1-4; no clear D gene. Between the trimmed V and J ends, which lost 4 bases and 13 bases, there was a span of 13 bases. The CDR3 sequence is 12 residues long. CDR1 and CDR2 from the germline V gene are SNHLY and FYNNEI. The CDR3 is CASSAVASGLFF. CDR3 coding DNA: TGTGCCAGCAGTGCCGTCGCGAGTGGACTGTTTTTT.